This entry lists 4 T cell receptor beta chains sequenced from one sample in a study of vaccination and CD4 T cells after COVID-19. These receptors are not linked to any known antigen. Treatment indicated: approximately nine-day PBMC culture with coronavirus spike peptide pools or control peptides (ViraFEST assay). The Oncomine TCR Beta short-read assay generated sequence data from the DNA of cultured CD4+ T cells. TCRdb reanalysed the PCR reads using MiXCR and keeps one entry per CDR3 protein. The sample consists of about 15,000 distinct CDR3 sequences, 30% of them appearing once. The sample taken for sequencing was cultured CD4+ T cells from blood. The receptors originated from a human donor with COVID-19.

This clonotype occurred a few times. V and J are TRBV30 and TRBJ2-7, with D perhaps assigned TRBD1 or TRBD2 (5 bases each). The CDR3 runs to 18 residues. Trimming took off 7 bases at V and 0 bases at J, with 28 bases between the two ends. Germline CDR1 reads GTSNPN; CDR2 reads SVGIG (reference sequence). Written as DNA, the CDR3 is TGTGCCTCCCGAGCGACAGCCTTGGGTTGGAGGAACTCCTACGAGCAGTACTTC. It is translated as CASRATALGWRNSYEQYF. Complete variable domain (other parts from reference TRBV30 and TRBJ2-7): SQTIHQWPATLVQPVGSPLSLECTVEGTSNPNLYWYRQAAGRGLQLLFYSVGIGQISSEVPQNLSASRPQDRQFILSSKKLLLSDSGFYLCASRATALGWRNSYEQYFGPGTRLTVT.

The chain couples TRBV7-2 to TRBJ1-2, with TRBD1 as a possible D gene (5 bases). The V gene lost 8 bases and the J gene lost 7 bases, with 17 bases spanning the gap. This CDR3 is built from 13 residues. The germline V gene encodes CDR1 SGHTA and CDR2 FQGNSA. The CDR3 protein is CASSRRDGGGYTF. DNA for the CDR3: TGTGCCAGCTCACGGCGGGACGGTGGTGGCTACACCTTC.

By its share, this clonotype is medium-sized. This chain uses TRBV7-2 with TRBJ1-5; weak D call: TRBD1 (5 bases). The CDR3 runs to 16 residues. Trimming stripped 5 bases from V and 1 base from J, with 15 bases between. CDR1 is SGHTA and CDR2 is FQGNSA in the germline V gene. The CDR3 coding sequence is TGTGCCAGCAGCGCAGCGGGACTCCCCAGCAATCAGCCCCAGCATTTT. This encodes CASSAAGLPSNQPQHF.

This clonotype has just a few counts. J is TRBJ1-4 and V is TRBV5-4, with D possibly TRBD1 on 5 matching bases. The CDR3 runs 14 residues. Germline CDR1 SGHNT, CDR2 YYREEE (reference sequence). V was cut by 0 bases and J by 5 bases, with 8 bases left in between. CDR3: CASSLAKGNEKLFF. The CDR3, as DNA: TGTGCCAGCAGCTTGGCCAAGGGGAATGAAAAACTGTTTTTT.